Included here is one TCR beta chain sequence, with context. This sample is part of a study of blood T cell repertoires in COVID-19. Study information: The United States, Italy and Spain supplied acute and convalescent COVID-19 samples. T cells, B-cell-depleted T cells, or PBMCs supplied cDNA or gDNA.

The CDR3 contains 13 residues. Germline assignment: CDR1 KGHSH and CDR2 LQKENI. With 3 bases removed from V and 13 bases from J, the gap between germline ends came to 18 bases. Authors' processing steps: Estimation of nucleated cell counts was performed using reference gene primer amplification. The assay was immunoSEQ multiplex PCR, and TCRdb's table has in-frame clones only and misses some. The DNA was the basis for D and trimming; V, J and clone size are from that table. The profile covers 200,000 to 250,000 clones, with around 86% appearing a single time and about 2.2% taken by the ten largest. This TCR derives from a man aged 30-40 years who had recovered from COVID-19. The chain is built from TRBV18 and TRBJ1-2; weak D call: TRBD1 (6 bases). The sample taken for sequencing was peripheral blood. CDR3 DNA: TGTGCCAGCTCACCGGCGGGGGCCCCTTTTGTCACCTTC. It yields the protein CASSPAGAPFVTF.